This TCR beta chain was sequenced during a study of identical twins. V lost 5 bases to trimming and J lost 0 bases; unmatched junction nucleotides: 12. Germline V CDR1 and CDR2: SQVTM, ANQGSEA. The CDR3 consists of 16 residues. A template switching step contributed a universal primer site, while unique molecular identifiers were present in the cDNA. TCRdb reprocessed the 5' RACE reads with MiXCR, giving one entry per CDR3 protein. The sample records 200,000 or so distinct CDR3 sequences, 7.5% being singletons. This clonotype was picked up a small number of times. Another study also made use of these data, one on yellow fever vaccine responses in identical twins.

The rearrangement links TRBV29-1 to TRBJ1-1; 7 bases align to TRBD1. The source of this sequence is a young woman in good health. Material: memory (CD45RO+) T cells sorted from blood. CDR3 protein: CSVTPGTAFMNTEAFF. The CDR3 DNA follows: TGCAGCGTTACCCCCGGGACAGCTTTTATGAACACTGAAGCTTTCTTT.